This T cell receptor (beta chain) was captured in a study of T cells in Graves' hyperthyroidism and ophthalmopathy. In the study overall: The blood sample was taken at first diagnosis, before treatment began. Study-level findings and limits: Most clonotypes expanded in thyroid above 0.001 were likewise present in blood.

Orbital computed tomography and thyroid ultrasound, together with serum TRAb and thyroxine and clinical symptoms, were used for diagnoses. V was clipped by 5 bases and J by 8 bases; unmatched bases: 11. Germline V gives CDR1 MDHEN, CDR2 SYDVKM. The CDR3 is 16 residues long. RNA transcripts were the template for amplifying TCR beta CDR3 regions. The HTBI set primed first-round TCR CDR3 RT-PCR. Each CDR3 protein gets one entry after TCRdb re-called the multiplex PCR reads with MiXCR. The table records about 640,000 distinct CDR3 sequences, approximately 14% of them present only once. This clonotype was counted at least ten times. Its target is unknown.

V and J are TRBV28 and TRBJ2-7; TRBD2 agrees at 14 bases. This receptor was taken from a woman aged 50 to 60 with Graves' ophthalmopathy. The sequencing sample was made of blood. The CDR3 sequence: CASSPPGLAGASQQYF. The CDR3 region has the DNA TGTGCCAGCAGTCCCCCGGGACTAGCGGGAGCCTCGCAGCAGTACTTC.